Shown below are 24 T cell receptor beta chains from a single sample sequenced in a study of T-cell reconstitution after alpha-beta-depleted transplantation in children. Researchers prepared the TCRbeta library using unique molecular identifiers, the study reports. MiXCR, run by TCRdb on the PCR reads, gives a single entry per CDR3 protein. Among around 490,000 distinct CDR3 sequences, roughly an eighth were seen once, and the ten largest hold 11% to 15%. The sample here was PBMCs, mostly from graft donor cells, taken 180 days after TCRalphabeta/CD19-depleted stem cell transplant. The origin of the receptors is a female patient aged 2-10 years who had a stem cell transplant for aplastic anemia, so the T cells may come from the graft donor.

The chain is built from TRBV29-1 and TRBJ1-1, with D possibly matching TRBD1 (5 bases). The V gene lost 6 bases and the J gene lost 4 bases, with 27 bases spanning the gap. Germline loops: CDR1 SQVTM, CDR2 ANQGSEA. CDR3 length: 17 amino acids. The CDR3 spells CSVHTAGRGAKGTEAFF. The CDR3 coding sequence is TGCAGCGTCCACACCGCCGGGCGGGGCGCGAAGGGCACTGAAGCTTTCTTT. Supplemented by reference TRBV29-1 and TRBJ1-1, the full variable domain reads SAVISQKPSRDICQRGTSLTIQCQVDSQVTMMFWYRQQPGQSLTLIATANQGSEATYESGFVIDKFPISRPNLTFSTLTVSNMSPEDSSIYLCSVHTAGRGAKGTEAFFGQGTRLTVV.

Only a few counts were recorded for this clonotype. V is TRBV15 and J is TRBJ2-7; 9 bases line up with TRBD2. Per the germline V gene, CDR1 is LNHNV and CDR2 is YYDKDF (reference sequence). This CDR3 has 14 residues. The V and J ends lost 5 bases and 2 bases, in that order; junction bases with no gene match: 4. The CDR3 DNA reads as TGTGCCACCAGCGGTGGACTAGCGCCCTACGAGCAGTACTTC. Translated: CATSGGLAPYEQYF.

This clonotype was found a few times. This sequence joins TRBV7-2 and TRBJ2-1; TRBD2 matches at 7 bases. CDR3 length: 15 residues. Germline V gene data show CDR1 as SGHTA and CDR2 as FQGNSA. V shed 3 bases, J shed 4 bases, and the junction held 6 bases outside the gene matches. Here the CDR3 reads CASSFTGTNYNEQFF. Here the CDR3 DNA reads TGTGCCAGCAGCTTTACCGGGACTAATTACAATGAGCAGTTCTTC.

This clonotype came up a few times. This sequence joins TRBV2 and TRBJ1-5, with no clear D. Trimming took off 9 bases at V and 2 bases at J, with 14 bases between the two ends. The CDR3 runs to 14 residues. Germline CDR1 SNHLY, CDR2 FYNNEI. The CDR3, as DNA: TGTGCCAGAGGAGGCACGACGGGCAATCAGCCCCAGCATTTT. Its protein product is CARGGTTGNQPQHF.

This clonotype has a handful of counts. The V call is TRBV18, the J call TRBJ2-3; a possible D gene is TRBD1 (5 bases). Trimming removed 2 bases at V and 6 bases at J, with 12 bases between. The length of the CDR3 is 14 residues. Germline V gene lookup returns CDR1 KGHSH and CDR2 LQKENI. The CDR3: CASSPTGHPDTQYF. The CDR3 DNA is TGTGCCAGCTCACCAACCGGACATCCCGATACGCAGTATTTT.

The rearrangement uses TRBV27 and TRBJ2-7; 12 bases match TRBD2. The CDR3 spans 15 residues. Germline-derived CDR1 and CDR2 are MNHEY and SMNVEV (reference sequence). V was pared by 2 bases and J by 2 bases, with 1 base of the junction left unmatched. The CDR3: CASSLLAGGPYEQYV. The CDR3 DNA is TGTGCCAGCAGTTTACTAGCGGGAGGGCCCTACGAGCAGTACGTC.

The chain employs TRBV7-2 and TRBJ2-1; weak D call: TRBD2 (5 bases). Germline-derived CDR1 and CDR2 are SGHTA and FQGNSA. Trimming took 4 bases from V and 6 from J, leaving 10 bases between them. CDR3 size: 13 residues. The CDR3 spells CASSSESGNEQFF. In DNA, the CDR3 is TGTGCCAGCAGCTCCGAGAGCGGCAATGAGCAGTTCTTC.

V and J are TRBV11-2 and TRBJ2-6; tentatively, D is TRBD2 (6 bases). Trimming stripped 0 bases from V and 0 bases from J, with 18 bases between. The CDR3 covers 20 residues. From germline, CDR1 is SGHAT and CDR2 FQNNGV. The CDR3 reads CASSLDLKREALSGANVLTF. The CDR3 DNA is TGTGCCAGCAGCTTAGATCTCAAGAGGGAGGCTCTCTCTGGGGCCAACGTCCTGACTTTC.

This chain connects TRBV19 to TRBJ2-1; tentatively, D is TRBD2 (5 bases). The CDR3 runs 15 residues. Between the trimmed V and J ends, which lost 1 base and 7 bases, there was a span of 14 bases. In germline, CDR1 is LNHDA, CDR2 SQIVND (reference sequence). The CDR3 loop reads CASSIVSAFPNEQFF. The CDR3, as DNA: TGTGCCAGTAGTATAGTTAGCGCGTTCCCGAATGAGCAGTTCTTC.

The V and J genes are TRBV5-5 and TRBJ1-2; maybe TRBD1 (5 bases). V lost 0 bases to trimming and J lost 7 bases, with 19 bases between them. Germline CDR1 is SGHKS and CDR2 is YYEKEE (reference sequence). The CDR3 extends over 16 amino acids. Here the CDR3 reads CASSLAGGSPELGYTF. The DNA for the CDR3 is TGTGCCAGCAGCTTGGCCGGGGGTTCCCCGGAGCTTGGCTACACCTTC.

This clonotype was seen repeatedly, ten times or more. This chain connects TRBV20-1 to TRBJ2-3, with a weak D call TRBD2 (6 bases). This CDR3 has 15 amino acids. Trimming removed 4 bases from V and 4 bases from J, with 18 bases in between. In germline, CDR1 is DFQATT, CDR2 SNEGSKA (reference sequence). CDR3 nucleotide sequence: TGCAGTGCTATCATCACTAGCCCGAGGGCAGATACGCAGTATTTT. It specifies CSAIITSPRADTQYF.

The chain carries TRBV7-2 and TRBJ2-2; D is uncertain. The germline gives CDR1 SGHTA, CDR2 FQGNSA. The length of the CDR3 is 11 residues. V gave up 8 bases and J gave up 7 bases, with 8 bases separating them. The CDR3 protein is CASLTGGELFF. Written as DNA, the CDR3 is TGTGCCAGCCTAACGGGCGGGGAGCTGTTTTTT.

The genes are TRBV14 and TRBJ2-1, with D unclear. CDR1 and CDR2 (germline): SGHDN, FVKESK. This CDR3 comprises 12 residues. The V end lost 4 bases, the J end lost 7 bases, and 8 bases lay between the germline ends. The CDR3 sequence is CASSPVRNEQFF. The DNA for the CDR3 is TGTGCCAGCAGCCCCGTAAGGAATGAGCAGTTCTTC. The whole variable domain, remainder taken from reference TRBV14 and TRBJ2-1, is EAGVTQFPSHSVIEKGQTVTLRCDPISGHDNLYWYRRVMGKEIKFLLHFVKESKQDESGMPNNRFLAERTGGTYSTLKVQPAELEDSGVYFCASSPVRNEQFFGPGTRLTVL.

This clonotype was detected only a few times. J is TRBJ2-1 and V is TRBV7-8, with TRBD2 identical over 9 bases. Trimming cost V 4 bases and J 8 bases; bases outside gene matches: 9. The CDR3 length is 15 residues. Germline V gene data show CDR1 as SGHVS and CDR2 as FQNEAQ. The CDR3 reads CASSSLGTSNDEQFF. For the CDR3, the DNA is TGTGCCAGCAGCTCACTAGGGACTAGCAACGATGAGCAGTTCTTC. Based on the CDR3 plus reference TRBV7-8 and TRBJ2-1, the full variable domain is GAGVSQSPRYKVAKRGQDVALRCDPISGHVSLFWYQQALGQGPEFLTYFQNEAQLDKSGLPSDRFFAERPEGSVSTLKIQRTQQEDSAVYLCASSSLGTSNDEQFFGPGTRLTVL.

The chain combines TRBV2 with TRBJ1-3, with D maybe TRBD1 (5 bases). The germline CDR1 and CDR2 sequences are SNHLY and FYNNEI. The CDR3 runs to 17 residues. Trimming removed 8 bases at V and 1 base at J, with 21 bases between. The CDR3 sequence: CASAPGTGPISGNTIYF. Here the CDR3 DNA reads TGTGCCAGCGCCCCCGGGACGGGCCCCATTTCTGGAAACACCATATATTTT.

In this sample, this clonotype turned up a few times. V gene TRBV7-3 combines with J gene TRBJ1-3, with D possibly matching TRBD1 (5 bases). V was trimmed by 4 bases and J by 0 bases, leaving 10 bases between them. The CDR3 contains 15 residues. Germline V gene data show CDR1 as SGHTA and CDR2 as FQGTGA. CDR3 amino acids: CASSSGTASGNTIYF. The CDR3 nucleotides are TGTGCCAGCAGCTCCGGGACCGCCTCTGGAAACACCATATATTTT.

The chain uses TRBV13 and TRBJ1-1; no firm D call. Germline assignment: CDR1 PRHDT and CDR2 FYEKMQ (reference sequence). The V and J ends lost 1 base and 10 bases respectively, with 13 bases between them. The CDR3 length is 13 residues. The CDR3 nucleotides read TGTGCCAGCAGCTTAGATCGACCGGACGGAGCTTTCTTT. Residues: CASSLDRPDGAFF.

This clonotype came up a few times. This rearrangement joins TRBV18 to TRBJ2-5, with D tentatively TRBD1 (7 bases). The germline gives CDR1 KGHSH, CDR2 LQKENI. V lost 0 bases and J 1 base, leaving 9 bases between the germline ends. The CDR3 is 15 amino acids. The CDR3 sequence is CASSPPRDSQETQYF. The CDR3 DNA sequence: TGTGCCAGCTCACCACCGCGGGACAGCCAAGAGACCCAGTACTTC.

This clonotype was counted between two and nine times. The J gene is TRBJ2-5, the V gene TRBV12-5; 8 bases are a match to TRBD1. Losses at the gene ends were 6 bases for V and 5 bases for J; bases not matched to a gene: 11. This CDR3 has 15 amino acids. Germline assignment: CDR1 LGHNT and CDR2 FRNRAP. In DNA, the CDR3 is TGTGCTAGTGGAATCCGGACAGGGCGGTCGGAGACCCAGTACTTC. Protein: CASGIRTGRSETQYF.

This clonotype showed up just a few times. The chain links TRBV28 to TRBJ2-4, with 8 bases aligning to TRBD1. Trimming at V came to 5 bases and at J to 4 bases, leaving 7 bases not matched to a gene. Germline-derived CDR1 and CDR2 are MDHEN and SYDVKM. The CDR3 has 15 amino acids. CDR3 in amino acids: CASSIHQGAKNIQYF. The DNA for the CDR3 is TGTGCCAGCAGTATCCATCAGGGGGCTAAAAACATTCAGTACTTC.

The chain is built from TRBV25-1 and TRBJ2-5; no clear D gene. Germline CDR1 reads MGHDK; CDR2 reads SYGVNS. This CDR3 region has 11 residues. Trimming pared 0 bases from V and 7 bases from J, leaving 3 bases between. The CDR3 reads CASSEYGTQYF. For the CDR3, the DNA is TGTGCCAGCAGTGAATACGGGACCCAGTACTTC. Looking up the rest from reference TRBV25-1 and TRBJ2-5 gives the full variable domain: EADIYQTPRYLVIGTGKKITLECSQTMGHDKMYWYQQDPGMELHLIHYSYGVNSTEKGDLSSESTVSRIRTEHFPLTLESARPSHTSQYLCASSEYGTQYFGPGTRLLVL.

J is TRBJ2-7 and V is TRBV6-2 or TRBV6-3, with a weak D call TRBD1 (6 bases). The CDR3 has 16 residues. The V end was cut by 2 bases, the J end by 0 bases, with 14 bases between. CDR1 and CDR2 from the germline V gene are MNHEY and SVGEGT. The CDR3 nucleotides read TGTGCCAGCAGTTACCAAGACAGGCCCTCCTCCTACGAGCAGTACTTC. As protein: CASSYQDRPSSYEQYF.

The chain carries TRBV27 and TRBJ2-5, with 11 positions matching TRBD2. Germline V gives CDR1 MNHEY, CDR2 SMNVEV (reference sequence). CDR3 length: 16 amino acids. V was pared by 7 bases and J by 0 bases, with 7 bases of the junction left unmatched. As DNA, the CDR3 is TGTGCCAGCATCCCGAGACTAGCGGGGTACCAAGAGACCCAGTACTTC. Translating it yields CASIPRLAGYQETQYF.

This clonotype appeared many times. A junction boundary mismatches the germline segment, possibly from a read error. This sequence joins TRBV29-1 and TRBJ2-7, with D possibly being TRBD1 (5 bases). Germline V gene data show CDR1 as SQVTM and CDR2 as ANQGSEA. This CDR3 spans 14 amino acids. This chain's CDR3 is CSVDPGHFSHEQYF. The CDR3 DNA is TGCAGCGTTGACCCAGGGCACTTCTCCCACGAGCAGTACTTC.